This T cell receptor beta chain stems from a study of CXCR3-negative and CXCR3-positive naive CD8 T cells. Phenotypically, naive CD8+ T cells corresponded to CD45RO-CCR7+CD27+CD95-. Germline-derived CDR1 and CDR2 are MGHDK and SYGVNS. This CDR3 has 13 residues. Points on this clonotype: Its target is not known.

Study-wide results and limits: Comparison of naive CXCR3-negative and CXCR3-positive cells revealed similar TRBV-TRBJ usage, while memory cells differed. Similarly elevated diversity marked both naive subsets, with memory CD8+ cells showing far lower diversity.

UMI labels and 5' RACE were used to prepare the TRB cDNA libraries. TCRdb reanalyzed the 5' RACE reads and collapses them to one entry per CDR3 protein, without DNA. The sample totals approximately 100,000 distinct CDR3 sequences. This receptor was taken from a human donor in good health. Some clones in this sample may be carry-over from other donors' samples. V usage is TRBV25-1 and J usage is TRBJ2-5; TCRdb selects TRBD2, and the lack of DNA leaves this call unchecked. Source material: naive CXCR3- CD8+ T cells from blood. Subset indicated: CD45RO-CCR7+CD27+CD95- naive CD8+ T cells lacking CXCR3 (TNR3-). The CDR3: CASSGEGLETQYF.